This TCR beta chain stems from a study of shared clonotypes between healthy human individuals. Study-wide background: A couple of women and a few men aged 18 to 49 made up the donors. Per-donor plates numbered three CD4 naive, three CD4 memory, two CD8 naive and one CD8 memory.

Donors were healthy HIV-negative adults without recent acute infections or vaccinations. Germline values: CDR1 MNHEY, CDR2 SMNVEV (reference sequence). With V trimmed by 3 bases and J by 0 bases, 2 bases remained unmatched. CDR3 size: 15 residues. Repertoires were generated with immunoSEQ multiplex PCR, while TCRdb's copy carries only in-frame clones and drops some. The sample consists of around 2.5 million clones, over 85% of them appearing once. This clone appeared a single time. Sequencing was done on a sample of naive CD4+ T cells from PBMCs. Sample subset: CD45RA+ positively selected. V gene TRBV27 combines with J gene TRBJ2-4; the match to TRBD1 covers 7 bases. This receptor was taken from a man between 18 and 35 years old in good health. Some clones in this sample may be carry-over from other donors' samples. CDR3 coding DNA: TGTGCCAGCAGTTTGACAGGGTTAGCCAAAAACATTCAGTACTTC. Encoded protein: CASSLTGLAKNIQYF.